This T cell receptor beta chain was sequenced during a study of identical twins (dated by TCRdb to 2016 to 2017). Broadly, across the study: TCR alpha and beta repertoires from monozygotic twins, unrelated adults of various ages and cord blood were deep-sequenced to test whether fetal clonotypes persist. Replicate twin experiments were performed at different times using different library preparation protocols to rule out contamination.

With respect to this clonotype: Its antigen remains unidentified. The junction departs from germline at one end; a sequencing error may be responsible.

Library creation used 5' RACE. The sequencing machine was an Illumina HiSeq 2000. A universal primer binding site was added through template switching, and the final cDNA carried a unique molecular identifier so that TCR cDNA molecules could be counted accurately. Specific primers in the conserved constant-segment region were used to synthesize first-strand cDNA for TCR alpha and beta chains. To control for contamination, every cDNA library was double barcoded, receiving both a SMART-Mk sample barcode and Illumina barcodes. TruSeq adapter sequences, together with Illumina sample barcodes, were added in two successive PCR steps. TCR alpha and beta cDNA libraries were sequenced on the Illumina HiSeq platform with custom primers. The study's own analysis went as follows. Raw reads were processed with MiGEC to extract unique molecular identifiers, and MiXCR was used to determine CDR3 positions. For each individual, recombination models were inferred using an EM algorithm with the repgenHMM and IGoR tools. The analysis of shared clonotypes was done with the tcR package in R, with sharing normalized by the product of cloneset sizes. Out-of-frame nonproductive sequences were analyzed to study raw recombination free of thymic and clonal selection effects. TCRdb took the public reads, trimmed them with fastp at Q25, ran MiXCR for clone calling and kept in-frame beta chains. Rows with a matching CDR3 protein are joined into one entry that keeps the most common DNA and genes. The V and J calls and clone size are TCRdb's, not the authors'. The sample yields 1.5 million to 2 million distinct CDR3 sequences; less than 35% were counted once. The ten largest clonotypes hold 0.25% to 0.3% of the sample.

All donors were healthy Caucasians. Including cysteine and phenylalanine, the CDR3 has 14 amino acids. Only CDR3 DNA is held: 42 bases, read in frame from base 1. Results and caveats for the whole study, not just this receptor: Abundant cord blood beta clonotypes carried fewer insertions; young adult naive repertoires showed a weaker similar trend, while memory repertoires showed none. The excess sharing between twins in beta out-of-frame sequences was weaker because fewer shared sequences reduced the signal-to-noise ratio. Because the same donors could not be followed over many years, the conclusions relied on cross-sectional statistical analysis. Compared with coincidental sharing between unrelated individuals, out-of-frame TCR alpha sequences shared between twins had an excess of sequences with low generation probability. In monozygotic twins, recombination models systematically underestimated out-of-frame TCR alpha sharing, but the models matched the sharing seen between unrelated individuals. Invariant T cells such as MAIT and iNKT could partly confound zero-insertion analyses, although diverse VJ usage argued against such confounding for most clonotypes.

Sequenced input: cord blood. This TCR came from a newborn girl in good health. The chain uses TRBV12-3 or TRBV12-4 and TRBJ2-3; TRBD1 lines up with 7 middle nucleotides. The DNA sequence is given as TGTGCCAGCAGTTTGGGGACAGAGGCAGATACGCAGTGTTTT. Translation gives CASSLGTEADTQCF.